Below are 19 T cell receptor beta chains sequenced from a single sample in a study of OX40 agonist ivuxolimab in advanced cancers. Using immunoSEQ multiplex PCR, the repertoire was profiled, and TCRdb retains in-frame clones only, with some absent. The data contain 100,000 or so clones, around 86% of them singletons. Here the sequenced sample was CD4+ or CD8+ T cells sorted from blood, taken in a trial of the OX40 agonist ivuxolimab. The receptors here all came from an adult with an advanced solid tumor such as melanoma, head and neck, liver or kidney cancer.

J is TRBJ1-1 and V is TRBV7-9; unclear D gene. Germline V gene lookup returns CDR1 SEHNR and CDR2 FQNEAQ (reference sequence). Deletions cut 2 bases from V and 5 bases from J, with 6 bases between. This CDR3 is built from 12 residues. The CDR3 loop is CASSLPQTEAFF. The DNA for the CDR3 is TGTGCCAGCAGCTTACCTCAAACTGAAGCTTTCTTT.

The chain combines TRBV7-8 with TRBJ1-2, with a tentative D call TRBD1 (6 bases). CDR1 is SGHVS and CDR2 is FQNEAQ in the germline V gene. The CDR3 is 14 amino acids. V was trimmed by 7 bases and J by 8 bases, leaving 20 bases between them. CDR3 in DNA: TGTGCCAGCAACCAGGACAGCGCTATTGGAGGCTACACCTTC. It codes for CASNQDSAIGGYTF.

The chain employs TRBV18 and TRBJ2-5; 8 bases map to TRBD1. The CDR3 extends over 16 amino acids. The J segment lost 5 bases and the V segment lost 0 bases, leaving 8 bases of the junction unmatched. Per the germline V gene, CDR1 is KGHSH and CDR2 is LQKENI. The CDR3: CASSPPGPGGVETQYF. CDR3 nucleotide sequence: TGTGCCAGCTCACCACCTGGACCAGGGGGCGTGGAGACCCAGTACTTC.

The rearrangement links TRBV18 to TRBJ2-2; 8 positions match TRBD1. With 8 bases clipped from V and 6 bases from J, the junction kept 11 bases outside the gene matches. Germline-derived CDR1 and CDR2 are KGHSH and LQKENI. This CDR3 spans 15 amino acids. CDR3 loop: CASLRQGSTAGELFF. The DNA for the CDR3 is TGTGCCAGCCTACGACAGGGGTCCACTGCCGGGGAGCTGTTTTTT.

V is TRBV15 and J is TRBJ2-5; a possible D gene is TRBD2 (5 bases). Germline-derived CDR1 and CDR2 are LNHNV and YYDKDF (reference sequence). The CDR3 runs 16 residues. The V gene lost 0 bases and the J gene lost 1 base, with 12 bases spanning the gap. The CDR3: CATSRDRELVQETQYF. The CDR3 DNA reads TGTGCCACCAGCAGAGATCGGGAACTCGTCCAAGAGACCCAGTACTTC.

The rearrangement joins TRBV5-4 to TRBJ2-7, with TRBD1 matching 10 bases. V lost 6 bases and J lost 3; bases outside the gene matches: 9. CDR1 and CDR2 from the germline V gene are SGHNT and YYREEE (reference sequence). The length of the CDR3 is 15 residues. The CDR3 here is CASTNRDRGFYEQYF. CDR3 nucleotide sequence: TGTGCCAGCACCAACCGGGACAGGGGCTTCTACGAGCAGTACTTC.

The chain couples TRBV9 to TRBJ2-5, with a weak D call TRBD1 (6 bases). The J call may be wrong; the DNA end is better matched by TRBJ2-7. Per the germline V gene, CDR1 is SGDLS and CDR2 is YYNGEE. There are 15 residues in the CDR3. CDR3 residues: CASSVGTAISYEQYF. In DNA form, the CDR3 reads TGTGCCAGCAGCGTAGGGACAGCCATCTCCTACGAGCAGTACTTC.

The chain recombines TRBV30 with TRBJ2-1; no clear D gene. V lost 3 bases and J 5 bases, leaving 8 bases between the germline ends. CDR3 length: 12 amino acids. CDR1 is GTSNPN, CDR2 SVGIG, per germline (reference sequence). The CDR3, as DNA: TGTGCCTGGAGGTACCTGCACAATGAGCAGTTCTTC. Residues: CAWRYLHNEQFF.

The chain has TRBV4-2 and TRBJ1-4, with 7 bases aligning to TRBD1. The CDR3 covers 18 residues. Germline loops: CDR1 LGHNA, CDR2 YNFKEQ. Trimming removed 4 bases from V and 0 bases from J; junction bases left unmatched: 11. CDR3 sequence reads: CASSRDLGQKTTNEKLFF. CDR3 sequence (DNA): TGTGCCAGCAGCCGTGACCTGGGACAGAAAACAACTAATGAAAAACTGTTTTTT.

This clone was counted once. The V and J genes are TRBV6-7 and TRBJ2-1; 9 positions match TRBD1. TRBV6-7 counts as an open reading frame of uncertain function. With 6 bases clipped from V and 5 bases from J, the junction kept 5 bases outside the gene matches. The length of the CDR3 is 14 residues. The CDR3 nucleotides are TGTGCCAGCAGAGACAGGGGGATAAACAATGAGCAGTTCTTC. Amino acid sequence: CASRDRGINNEQFF.

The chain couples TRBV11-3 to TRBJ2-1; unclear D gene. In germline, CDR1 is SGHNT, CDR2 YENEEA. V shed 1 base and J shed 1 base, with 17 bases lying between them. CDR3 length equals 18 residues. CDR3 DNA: TGTGCCAGCAGCTTAGGAGTTCTGGCCCCCCAGTCCTACAATGAGCAGTTCTTC. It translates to CASSLGVLAPQSYNEQFF.

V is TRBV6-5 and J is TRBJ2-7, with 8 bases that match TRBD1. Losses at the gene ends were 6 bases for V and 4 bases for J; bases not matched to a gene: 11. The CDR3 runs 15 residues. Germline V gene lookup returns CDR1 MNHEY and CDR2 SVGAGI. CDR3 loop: CASSPYGQGDYEQYF. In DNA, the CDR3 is TGTGCCAGCAGCCCATACGGACAGGGAGATTACGAGCAGTACTTC.

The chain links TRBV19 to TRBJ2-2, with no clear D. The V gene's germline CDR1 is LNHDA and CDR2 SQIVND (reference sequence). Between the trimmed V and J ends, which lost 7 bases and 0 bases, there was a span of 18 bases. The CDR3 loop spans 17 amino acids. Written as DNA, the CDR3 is TGTGCCAGTAAGCCTCCCCTCTCCACCTCGAACACCGGGGAGCTGTTTTTT. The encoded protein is CASKPPLSTSNTGELFF.

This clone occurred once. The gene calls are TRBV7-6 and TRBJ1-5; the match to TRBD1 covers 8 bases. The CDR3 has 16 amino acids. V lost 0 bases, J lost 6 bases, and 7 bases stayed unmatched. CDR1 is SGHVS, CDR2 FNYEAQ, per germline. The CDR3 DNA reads TGTGCCAGCAGCTTAGCGCTAGGACAGGGCGGTCAGCCCCAGCATTTT. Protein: CASSLALGQGGQPQHF.

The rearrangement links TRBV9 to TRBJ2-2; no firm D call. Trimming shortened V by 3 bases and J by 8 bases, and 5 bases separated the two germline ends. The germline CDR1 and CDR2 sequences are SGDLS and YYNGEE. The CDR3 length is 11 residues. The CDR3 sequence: CASSGLGELFF. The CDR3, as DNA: TGTGCCAGCAGCGGGCTGGGGGAGCTGTTTTTT.

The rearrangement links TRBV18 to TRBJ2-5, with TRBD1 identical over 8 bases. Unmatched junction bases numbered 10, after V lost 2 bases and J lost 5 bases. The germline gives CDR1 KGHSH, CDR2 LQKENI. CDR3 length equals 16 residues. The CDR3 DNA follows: TGTGCCAGCTCACCAAGGGACAGGCCGAGTGGGGAGACCCAGTACTTC. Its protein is CASSPRDRPSGETQYF.

The DNA for the CDR3 is TGTGCCAGCAGTGAAAGAGGGAACTATGGCTACACCTTC. Protein: CASSERGNYGYTF. The chain carries TRBV6-5 and TRBJ1-2; no clear D. Trimming shortened V by 5 bases and J by 2 bases, and 9 bases separated the two germline ends. The CDR3 consists of 13 residues. Germline lookup yields CDR1 MNHEY and CDR2 SVGAGI.

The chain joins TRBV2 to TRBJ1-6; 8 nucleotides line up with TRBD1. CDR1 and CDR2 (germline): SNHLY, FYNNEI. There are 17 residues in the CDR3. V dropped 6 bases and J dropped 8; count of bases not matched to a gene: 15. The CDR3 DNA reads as TGTGCCAGCAGCTCCGACAGGGGCATAGGGTTAGATTCACCCCTCCACTTT. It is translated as CASSSDRGIGLDSPLHF.

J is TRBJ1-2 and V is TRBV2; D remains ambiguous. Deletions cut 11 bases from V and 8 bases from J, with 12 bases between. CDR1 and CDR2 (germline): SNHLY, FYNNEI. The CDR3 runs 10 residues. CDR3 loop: CAGAGSGYTF. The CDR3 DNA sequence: TGTGCCGGAGCAGGCTCCGGCTACACCTTC.